The present T cell receptor beta chain was sequenced within a study of CD8 T cells in Susac syndrome. Findings of the study overall: Susac CD8+ cells expanded clonally the most in TEMRA cells and in active patients.

Germline V gene lookup returns CDR1 SGHVS and CDR2 FQNEAQ. The V gene lost 3 bases and the J gene lost 5 bases, with 8 bases spanning the gap. The length of the CDR3 is 13 residues. With regard to this clonotype: Its specificity is not known.

A quantity of roughly 0.5 to 1 ug RNA underwent reverse transcription using random hexamers. TCR beta CDR3 was amplified by immunoSEQ covering 54 Vbeta and 13 Jbeta. Using its own MiXCR run on the immunoSEQ multiplex PCR reads, TCRdb lists one record per CDR3 protein. The sample lists under 85,000 distinct CDR3 sequences; approximately 95% were seen once. TCR beta sequencing was performed on blood CD8+ and CD4+ T cells. Through negative isolation, CD4+ and CD8+ T cells were obtained, while TEMRA cells were enriched using FACS. This sequence joins TRBV7-8 and TRBJ2-1; D uncertain. The sample taken for sequencing was CD8+ T cells from PBMCs. The receptor was isolated from a human donor with Susac syndrome. CDR3 DNA sequence: TGTGCCAGCAGCTTGCCACCTAACAATGAGCAGTTCTTC. Protein sequence: CASSLPPNNEQFF.